This T cell receptor (beta chain) was recorded in a study of regulatory T cells in long-lasting Graves disease. Noted time point: persistent/refractory GD, antithyroid drugs over 5 years with positive TRAb. Construction of the TCR library relied on RNA isolated from PBMCs. The CDR3 extends over 14 amino acids. J lost 4 bases, V lost 8 bases, and 10 bases had no gene match. The germline V gene has CDR1 LNHDA and CDR2 SQIVND (reference sequence). The authors built TCR beta libraries using iRepertoire HTBI primers and Arm-PCR of CDR3 regions. TCRdb itself ran the multiplex PCR reads through MiXCR, one entry per CDR3 protein. The data show 600,000 to 850,000 distinct CDR3 sequences, around 32% seen once.

The starting material was peripheral blood mononuclear cells (PBMCs), obtained when the disease was refractory, from a patient treated with antithyroid drugs. The J gene is TRBJ2-7, the V gene TRBV19; 8 positions agree with TRBD1. The sequence derives from a female donor with Graves disease. DNA of the CDR3: TGTGCCAGTGCCCCCGGGACAGGTTTATACGAGCAGTACTTC. Translation: CASAPGTGLYEQYF.